These 8 T cell receptor beta chains were sequenced from one sample in a study of T cell responses to AZD1222 COVID-19 vaccine. TCRdb's table, derived via immunoSEQ multiplex PCR, lists solely in-frame clones and lacks some. The sample yields 100,000 or so clones, over 75% seen once. Sample: peripheral blood, taken on day 0 of AZD1222 vaccination. The receptors stem from an adult in good health.

This clone has a handful of counts. Other DNA sequences of this sample code for an identical CDR3. This sequence joins TRBV5-1 and TRBJ2-5; 9 bases align to TRBD2. The CDR3 consists of 14 residues. V dropped 4 bases and J dropped 5; count of bases not matched to a gene: 6. Germline loops: CDR1 SGHRS, CDR2 YFSETQ. The CDR3 loop reads CASSPGLAGETQYF. CDR3 coding DNA: TGCGCCAGCAGCCCGGGACTAGCTGGGGAGACCCAGTACTTC.

This clone was found once. This chain connects TRBV5-1 to TRBJ2-1; D gene unclear. The V gene lost 5 bases and the J gene lost 0 bases, with 9 bases spanning the gap. Germline lookup yields CDR1 SGHRS and CDR2 YFSETQ. This CDR3 has 14 residues. CDR3 residues: CASRQVPSYNEQFF. DNA of the CDR3: TGCGCCAGCAGGCAGGTACCCTCCTACAATGAGCAGTTCTTC.

The chain joins TRBV29-1 to TRBJ1-1, with a tentative D call TRBD1 (5 bases). CDR3 length: 14 residues. Germline lookup yields CDR1 SQVTM and CDR2 ANQGSEA. Trimming cost V 6 bases and J 1 base, with 15 bases left between them. CDR3 in DNA: TGCAGCGTCATCCCCGGGACCCCGAACACTGAAGCTTTCTTT. Translating gives CSVIPGTPNTEAFF.

The chain links TRBV4-1 to TRBJ1-2; D is perhaps TRBD1 (5 bases). Germline-derived CDR1 and CDR2 are MGHRA and YSYEKL. The CDR3 has 14 amino acids. Trimming shortened V by 0 bases and J by 7 bases, and 12 bases separated the two germline ends. CDR3 amino acids: CASSQDRGGVGYTF. The DNA of the CDR3 is TGCGCCAGCAGCCAAGATCGGGGAGGGGTTGGCTACACCTTC.

The chain joins TRBV7-9 to TRBJ1-2; D remains unclear. The CDR3 runs 16 residues. Trimming left V 4 bases short and J 4 bases short, with 19 bases between. Per the germline V gene, CDR1 is SEHNR and CDR2 is FQNEAQ (reference sequence). For the CDR3, the DNA is TGTGCCAGCAGCTCCTCAGCTCGGCCTGAGTCCTATGGCTACACCTTC. The encoded protein is CASSSSARPESYGYTF.

The chain recombines TRBV4-2 with TRBJ1-5; no reliable D call. This CDR3 spans 15 amino acids. V was pared by 1 base and J by 0 bases, with 7 bases between. The germline gives CDR1 LGHNA, CDR2 YNFKEQ. The DNA of the CDR3 is TGTGCCAGCAGCCAAGGGCAGGTTAGCAATCAGCCCCAGCATTTT. Translation gives CASSQGQVSNQPQHF.

The chain carries TRBV2 and TRBJ2-1, with 10 bases that match TRBD1. V lost 2 bases, J lost 7 bases, and 5 bases stayed unmatched. The CDR3 consists of 15 residues. CDR1 is SNHLY and CDR2 is FYNNEI in the germline V gene. The CDR3 loop reads CASSEKTGGENEQFF. The CDR3 bases are TGTGCCAGCAGTGAAAAGACAGGGGGCGAGAATGAGCAGTTCTTC.

The J gene is TRBJ2-7, the V gene TRBV28; D is perhaps TRBD1 (5 bases). Trimming took off 5 bases at V and 5 bases at J, with 10 bases between the two ends. The CDR3 has 12 residues. The V gene's germline CDR1 is MDHEN and CDR2 SYDVKM. The CDR3 is CASSPGIHEQYF. The CDR3 bases are TGTGCCAGCAGTCCAGGGATACACGAGCAGTACTTC.